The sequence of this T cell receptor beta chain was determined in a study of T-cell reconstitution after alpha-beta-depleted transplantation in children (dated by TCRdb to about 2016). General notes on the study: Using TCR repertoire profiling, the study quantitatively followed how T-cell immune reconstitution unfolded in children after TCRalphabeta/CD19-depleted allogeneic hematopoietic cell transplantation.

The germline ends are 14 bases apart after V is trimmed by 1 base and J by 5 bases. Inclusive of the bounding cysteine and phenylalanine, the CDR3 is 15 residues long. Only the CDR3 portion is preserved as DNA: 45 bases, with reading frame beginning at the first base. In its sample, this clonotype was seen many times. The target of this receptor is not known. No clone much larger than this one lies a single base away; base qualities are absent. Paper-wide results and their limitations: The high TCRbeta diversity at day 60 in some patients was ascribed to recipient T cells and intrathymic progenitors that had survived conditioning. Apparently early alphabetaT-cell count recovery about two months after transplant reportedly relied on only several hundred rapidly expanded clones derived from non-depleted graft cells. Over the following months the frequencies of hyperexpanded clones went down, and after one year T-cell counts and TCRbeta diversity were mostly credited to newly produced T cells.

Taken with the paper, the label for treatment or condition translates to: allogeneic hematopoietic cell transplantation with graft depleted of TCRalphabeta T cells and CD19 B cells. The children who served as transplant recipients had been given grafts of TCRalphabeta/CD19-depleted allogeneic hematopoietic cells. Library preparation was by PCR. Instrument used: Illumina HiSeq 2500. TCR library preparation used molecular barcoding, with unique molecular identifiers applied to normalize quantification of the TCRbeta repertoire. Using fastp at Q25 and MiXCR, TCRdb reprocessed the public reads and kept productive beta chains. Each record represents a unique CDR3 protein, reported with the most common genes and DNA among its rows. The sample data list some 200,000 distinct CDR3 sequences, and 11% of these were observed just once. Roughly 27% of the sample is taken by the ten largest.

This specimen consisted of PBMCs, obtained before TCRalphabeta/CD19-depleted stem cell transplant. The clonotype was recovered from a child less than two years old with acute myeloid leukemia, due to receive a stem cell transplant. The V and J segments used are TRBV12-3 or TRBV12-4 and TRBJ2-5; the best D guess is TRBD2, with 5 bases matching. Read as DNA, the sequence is TGTGCCAGCAGTTTAGGAGGACTGCCAGTCGAGACCCAGTACTTC. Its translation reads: CASSLGGLPVETQYF.